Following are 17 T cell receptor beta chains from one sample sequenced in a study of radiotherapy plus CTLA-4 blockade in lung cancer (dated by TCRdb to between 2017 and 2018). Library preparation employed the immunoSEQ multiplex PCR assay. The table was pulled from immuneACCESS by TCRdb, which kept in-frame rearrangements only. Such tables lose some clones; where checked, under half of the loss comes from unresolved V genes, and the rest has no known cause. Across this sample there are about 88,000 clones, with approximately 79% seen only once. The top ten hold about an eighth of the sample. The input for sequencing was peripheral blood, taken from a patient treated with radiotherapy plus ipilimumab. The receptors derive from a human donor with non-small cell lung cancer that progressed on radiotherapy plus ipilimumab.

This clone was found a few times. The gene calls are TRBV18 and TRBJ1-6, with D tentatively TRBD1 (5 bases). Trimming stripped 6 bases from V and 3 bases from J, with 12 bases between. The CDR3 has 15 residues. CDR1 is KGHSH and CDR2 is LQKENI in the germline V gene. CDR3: CASSRDGDYNSPLHF. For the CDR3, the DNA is TGTGCCAGCTCCCGGGACGGCGACTATAATTCACCCCTCCACTTT.

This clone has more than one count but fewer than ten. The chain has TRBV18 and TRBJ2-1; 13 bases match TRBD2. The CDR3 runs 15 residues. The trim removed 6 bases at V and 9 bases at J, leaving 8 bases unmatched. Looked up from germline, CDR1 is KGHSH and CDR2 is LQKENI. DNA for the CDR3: TGTGCCAGCTCGCCGACTAGCGGGGGGACGGGTGAGCAGTTCTTC. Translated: CASSPTSGGTGEQFF.

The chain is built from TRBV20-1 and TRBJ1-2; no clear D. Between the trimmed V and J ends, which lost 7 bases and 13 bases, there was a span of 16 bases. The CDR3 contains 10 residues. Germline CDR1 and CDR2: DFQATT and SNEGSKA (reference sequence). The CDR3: CSEDSTILTF. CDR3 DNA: TGCAGTGAGGACTCCACCATTCTCACCTTC.

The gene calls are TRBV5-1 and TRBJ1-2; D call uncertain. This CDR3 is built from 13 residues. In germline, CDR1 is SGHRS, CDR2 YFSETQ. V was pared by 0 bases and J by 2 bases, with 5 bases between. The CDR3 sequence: CASSLGRNYGYTF. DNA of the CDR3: TGCGCCAGCAGCTTGGGGCGCAACTATGGCTACACCTTC.

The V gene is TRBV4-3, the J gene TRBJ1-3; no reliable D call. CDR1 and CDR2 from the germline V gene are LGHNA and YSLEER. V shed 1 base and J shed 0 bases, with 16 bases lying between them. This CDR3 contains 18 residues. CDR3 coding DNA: TGCGCCAGCAGCCAAGGTAGTGGCAGACACCACTCTGGAAACACCATATATTTT. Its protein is CASSQGSGRHHSGNTIYF.

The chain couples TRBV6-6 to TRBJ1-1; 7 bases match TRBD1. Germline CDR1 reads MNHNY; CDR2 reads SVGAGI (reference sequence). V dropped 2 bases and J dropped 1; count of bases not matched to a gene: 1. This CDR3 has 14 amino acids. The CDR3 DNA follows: TGTGCCAGCAGTTACGACAGGGCGAACACTGAAGCTTTCTTT. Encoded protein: CASSYDRANTEAFF.

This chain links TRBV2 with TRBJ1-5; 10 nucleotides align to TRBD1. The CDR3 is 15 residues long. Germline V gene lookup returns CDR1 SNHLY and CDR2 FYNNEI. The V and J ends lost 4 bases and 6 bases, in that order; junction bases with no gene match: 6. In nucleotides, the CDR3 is TGTGCCAGCAGTGCACCCGGGACAGGGGTTCAGCCCCAGCATTTT. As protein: CASSAPGTGVQPQHF.

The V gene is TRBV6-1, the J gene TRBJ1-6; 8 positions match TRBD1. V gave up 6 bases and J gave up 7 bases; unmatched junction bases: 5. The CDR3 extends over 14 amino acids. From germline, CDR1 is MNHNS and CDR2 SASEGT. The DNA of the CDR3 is TGTGCCAGCAGCTCGACAGGGGTCAATTCACCCCTCCACTTT. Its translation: CASSSTGVNSPLHF.

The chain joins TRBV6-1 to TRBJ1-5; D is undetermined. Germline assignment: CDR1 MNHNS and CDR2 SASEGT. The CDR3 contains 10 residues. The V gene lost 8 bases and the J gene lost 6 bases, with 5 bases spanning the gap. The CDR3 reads CASGSQPQHF. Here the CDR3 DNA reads TGTGCCAGCGGCAGTCAGCCCCAGCATTTT.

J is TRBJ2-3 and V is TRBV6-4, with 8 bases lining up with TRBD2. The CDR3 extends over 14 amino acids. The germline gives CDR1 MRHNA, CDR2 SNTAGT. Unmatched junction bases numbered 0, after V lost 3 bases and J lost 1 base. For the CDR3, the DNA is TGTGCCAGCAGTGAAGCGGGGGGCACAGATACGCAGTATTTT. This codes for CASSEAGGTDTQYF.

CDR3 in amino acids: CASSSQAEEYEQYF. CDR3 sequence (DNA): TGTGCCAGCAGCTCTCAAGCGGAGGAGTACGAGCAGTACTTC. The V call is TRBV9, the J call TRBJ2-7; weak D call: TRBD2 (5 bases). The CDR3 has 14 residues. V lost 4 bases and J 4 bases, leaving 15 bases between the germline ends. The germline CDR1 and CDR2 sequences are SGDLS and YYNGEE.

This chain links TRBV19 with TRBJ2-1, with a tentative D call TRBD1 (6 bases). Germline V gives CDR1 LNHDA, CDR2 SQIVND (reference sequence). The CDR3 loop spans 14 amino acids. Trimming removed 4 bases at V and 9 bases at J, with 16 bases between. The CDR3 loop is CASSTQGRGGEQFF. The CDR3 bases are TGTGCCAGTAGTACACAGGGCCGAGGGGGTGAGCAGTTCTTC.

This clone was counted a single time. This chain's CDR3 is CAISGTTQGQPQHF. DNA of the CDR3: TGTGCCATCAGTGGGACGACTCAGGGGCAGCCCCAGCATTTT. This rearrangement joins TRBV10-3 to TRBJ1-5; possible D gene TRBD1, 6 bases. Germline values: CDR1 ENHRY, CDR2 SYGVKD. This CDR3 contains 14 residues. The V end was cut by 4 bases, the J end by 7 bases, with 14 bases between.

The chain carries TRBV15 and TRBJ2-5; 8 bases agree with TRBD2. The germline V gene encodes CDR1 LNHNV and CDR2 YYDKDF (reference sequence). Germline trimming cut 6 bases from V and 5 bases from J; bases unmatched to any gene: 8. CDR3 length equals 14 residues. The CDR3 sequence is CATSRTSPWETQYF. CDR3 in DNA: TGTGCCACCAGTAGGACTAGCCCTTGGGAGACCCAGTACTTC.

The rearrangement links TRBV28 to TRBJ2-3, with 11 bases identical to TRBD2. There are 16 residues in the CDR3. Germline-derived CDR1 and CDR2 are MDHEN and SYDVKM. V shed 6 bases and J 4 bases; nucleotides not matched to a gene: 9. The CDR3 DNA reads TGTGCCAGCAGACCACTAGCGGGAGTAGGCGCAGATACGCAGTATTTT. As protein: CASRPLAGVGADTQYF.

For the CDR3, the DNA is TGTGCCAGCAGTGAGGAAGCGTACTACAATGAGCAGTTCTTC. Amino acid sequence: CASSEEAYYNEQFF. The chain employs TRBV6-1 and TRBJ2-1; no reliable D call. V was shortened by 3 bases and J by 3 bases, with 9 bases between the two germline ends. Germline V CDR1 and CDR2: MNHNS, SASEGT. This CDR3 has 14 amino acids.

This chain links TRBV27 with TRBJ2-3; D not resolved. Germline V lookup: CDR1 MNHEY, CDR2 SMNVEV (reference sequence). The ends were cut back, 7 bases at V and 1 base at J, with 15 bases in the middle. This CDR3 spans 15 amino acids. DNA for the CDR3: TGTGCCAGCACCTCTCCTCTTACAGGCACAGATACGCAGTATTTT. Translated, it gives CASTSPLTGTDTQYF.